This record covers a single TCR beta chain. Its antigen is not yet known. No clone much larger than this one lies a single base away; base qualities are absent. The immunoSEQ Assay, a bias-controlled multiplex PCR, was used to amplify TCRbeta CDR3 regions from genomic DNA. The authors' analysis ran thus. The number of nucleated cells in each sample was estimated by amplification of reference gene primers within the assay. To quantify the absolute abundance of each unique TCRbeta CDR3 rearrangement, sequence reads were collapsed and filtered. For each sample, productive Simpson clonality was calculated by taking the square root of Simpson's diversity index across productive rearrangements. TCRdb carries this immuneACCESS record with in-frame sequences only. Its versions omit some clonotypes, under half of them owing to an unresolved V gene in the studies checked, with the rest unexplained. The DNA gave D and trimming, while V, J and clone size come from that table. A total of about 58,000 clones appear in this sample, over 70% of them only once. The ten largest clones take up roughly 5.3% of the sample.

The data derive from a study of blood T cell repertoires in COVID-19 (dated by TCRdb to about 2020). Context from the whole study: Samples from collaborators originated in the United States, Italy and Spain and spanned both the acute and convalescent phases of COVID-19. The material from the prospective study consisted of cDNA or gDNA derived from T cells, B-cell-depleted T cells, or PBMCs. Nearly every sample came with metadata listing a de-identified subject ID, COVID-19 status, age in years and sex. The repertoires were released in a freely available public database meant as a resource for research on the immune response to SARS-CoV-2. The samples were drawn from the first 160 participants of the ongoing ImmuneRACE study and from 1,200 or so subjects provided by 6 global collaborators. The dataset comprised deeply sampled blood TCRbeta repertoires from subjects exposed to, actively infected with, or recovered from COVID-19. HLA class I and class II types, where available, came from metadata supplied by the sample provider rather than from assay-based typing.

Summary of the overall study and its limitations: How much clinical and demographic metadata was included differed by source and by participant, and the metadata was provided uncurated.

The collaborating institutions used their own protocols to collect whole blood in K2EDTA tubes. Collaborator samples were shipped for TCRbeta analysis as frozen whole blood, isolated PBMCs, or DNA extracted from either sample type. Measured from the cysteine to the phenylalanine, the CDR3 is 14 residues long. The CDR3 DNA has 42 bases and is translated from base 1. Via the germline V gene, CDR1 is LGHNA and CDR2 YSLEER. Germline trimming: 4 bases from V, 11 bases from J; junction bases outside gene matches: 10. Sequencing was carried out using peripheral blood. This TCR was recovered from a human donor in a cohort sampled during active COVID-19. The sequence joins TRBV4-3 to TRBJ2-1, with 8 bases matching TRBD2. The DNA sequence is as follows: TGCGCCAGCAGCCCCGGGGGGGGCGACCGAAAGCAGTTCTTC. Translated, it gives CASSPGGGDRKQFF.